This T cell receptor beta chain was sequenced for a study of CD8 T cells in Susac syndrome. The authors carried out high-throughput sequencing of TCR beta. They applied it to CD8+ and CD4+ T cells obtained from blood. Trimming cost V 4 bases and J 11 bases, with 23 bases left between them. Germline V gene lookup returns CDR1 LGHDT and CDR2 YNNKEL (reference sequence). The length of the CDR3 is 15 residues. The authors reverse transcribed roughly 0.5 to 1 ug RNA with random hexamers. Coverage of TCR beta CDR3 amplification by immunoSEQ multiplex PCR extended to 54 Vbeta and 13 Jbeta. MiXCR, run by TCRdb on the immunoSEQ multiplex PCR reads, gives a single entry per CDR3 protein. The sample shows roughly 200,000 distinct CDR3 sequences, 95% of them seen only once.

The sequenced material came from CD4+ T cells from PBMCs. This TCR derives from a human donor in good health. The chain recombines TRBV3-1 with TRBJ1-2, with D perhaps TRBD1 (5 bases). The CDR3 nucleotides read TGTGCCAGCAGCCTGACTTCCCGGGACCCGGAGAGGTACACCTTC. It codes for CASSLTSRDPERYTF.